This T cell receptor (beta chain) appears in the sequencing data of a study of T cells after yellow fever vaccination. General study findings and limits: Detected again after the booster were most primary-vaccination clones, at 96% CD4 and approximately 87% CD8. A small share of clonotypes appeared in both CD4 and CD8 compartments. Abundant clonotypes from the bulk population could get into FACS-sorted repertoires as contaminants. The secondary response showed a weaker magnitude and a faster peak, day 5 versus 15.

Germline-derived CDR1 and CDR2 are DFQATT and SNEGSKA (reference sequence). The V end was cut by 3 bases, the J end by 1 base, with 10 bases between. This CDR3 contains 13 residues. Points on this clonotype: As yet, its antigen is unknown.

MiXCR, run by TCRdb on the 5' RACE reads, gives a single entry per CDR3 protein. The sample carries about 510,000 distinct CDR3 sequences, around a fifth recorded once. Sequenced material: PBMCs, taken roughly 20 days after the first yellow fever vaccination. The rearrangement joins TRBV20-1 to TRBJ2-7, with D maybe TRBD1 (5 bases). This TCR came from a man between 18 and 29 years old who received the YFV17D yellow fever vaccine. CDR3 in amino acids: CSARAGFSYEQYF. For the CDR3, the DNA is TGCAGTGCTAGGGCAGGGTTTTCCTACGAGCAGTACTTC.